One and the same sample provided the 22 T cell receptor beta chains below, sequenced in a study of blood T cell repertoires in COVID-19. Assay used: immunoSEQ multiplex PCR; TCRdb lists only in-frame clones, some missing. In the table there are around 200,000 clones, around 85% of which are singletons. Sequencing was carried out using peripheral blood. The receptor source for this set is a human donor in a cohort sampled during active COVID-19.

This chain joins TRBV19 and TRBJ2-7; TRBD1 aligns across 7 bases. CDR3 length: 14 residues. The germline CDR1 and CDR2 sequences are LNHDA and SQIVND (reference sequence). Trimming at V came to 7 bases and at J to 4 bases, leaving 10 bases not matched to a gene. The CDR3 spells CASTPDRRRYEQYF. Here the CDR3 DNA reads TGTGCCAGTACCCCGGACAGGAGGCGGTACGAGCAGTACTTC.

For this clone: One end of the junction varies from germline; a read error may be responsible. This chain joins TRBV6-5 and TRBJ1-1; no definite D call. Germline CDR1 and CDR2: MNHEY and SVGAGI. The CDR3 contains 11 residues. This chain's CDR3 is CASSYHPDTKF. The CDR3 nucleotides read TGTGCCAGCAGTTACCACCCAGATACGAAATTT.

The chain is built from TRBV5-5 and TRBJ2-5; TRBD2 matches at 7 bases. This CDR3 is 17 amino acids long. Losses at the gene ends were 2 bases for V and 4 bases for J; bases not matched to a gene: 14. Looked up from germline, CDR1 is SGHKS and CDR2 is YYEKEE (reference sequence). This CDR3 reads CASSLLTSDSLGETQYF. The CDR3 region has the DNA TGTGCCAGCAGCTTACTTACTAGCGACTCCCTGGGAGAGACCCAGTACTTC.

The CDR3 nucleotides are TGTGCCAGCAGCTCGAACACCAACACCGGGGAGCTGTTTTTT. Translation: CASSSNTNTGELFF. The chain is built from TRBV7-3 and TRBJ2-2, with D unresolved. CDR3 length equals 14 residues. Deletions cut 4 bases from V and 2 bases from J, with 8 bases between. Germline assignment: CDR1 SGHTA and CDR2 FQGTGA.

The chain links TRBV29-1 to TRBJ1-1, with D maybe TRBD1 (5 bases). Germline-derived CDR1 and CDR2 are SQVTM and ANQGSEA. The CDR3 is 13 residues long. Between the trimmed V and J ends, which lost 4 bases and 4 bases, there was a span of 13 bases. Here the CDR3 reads CSVAGHSGTEAFF. CDR3 in DNA: TGCAGCGTTGCAGGGCACTCCGGCACTGAAGCTTTCTTT.

The chain links TRBV18 to TRBJ1-4; D gene uncertain. This CDR3 spans 15 amino acids. Trimming left V 5 bases short and J 0 bases short, with 10 bases between. The germline V gene encodes CDR1 KGHSH and CDR2 LQKENI. CDR3 DNA: TGTGCCAGCTCAGAAAGAGTCTCAACTAATGAAAAACTGTTTTTT. This gives the protein CASSERVSTNEKLFF.

The chain has TRBV3-1 (or the pseudogene TRBV3-2) and TRBJ1-2, with a possible D match to TRBD1 (6 bases). Trimming took 4 bases from V and 2 from J, leaving 8 bases between them. The germline V gene encodes CDR1 LGHDT and CDR2 YNNKEL (reference sequence). CDR3 size: 13 residues. This CDR3 reads CASSPGQNYGYTF. The DNA for the CDR3 is TGTGCCAGCAGCCCCGGACAGAACTATGGCTACACCTTC.

The chain recombines TRBV6-2 or TRBV6-3 with TRBJ1-2; 9 bases align to TRBD1. V was pared by 5 bases and J by 6 bases, with 4 bases of the junction left unmatched. CDR3 length: 13 residues. Germline CDR1 is MNHEY and CDR2 is SVGEGT. The CDR3 nucleotides read TGTGCCAGCAGTCGGACAGGGGATCATGGCTACACCTTC. It translates to CASSRTGDHGYTF.

CDR3 sequence: CASSQVGGPYEQYF. The CDR3 DNA reads TGTGCCAGCAGCCAAGTAGGAGGCCCCTACGAGCAGTACTTC. The V call is TRBV3-1 (or the pseudogene TRBV3-2), the J call TRBJ2-7, with D perhaps matching TRBD2 (5 bases). CDR1 LGHDT and CDR2 YNNKEL come from the germline V gene (reference sequence). This CDR3 has 14 amino acids. V lost 1 base to trimming and J lost 2 bases, with 9 bases between them.

The chain has TRBV7-2 and TRBJ1-2; D is ambiguous. The CDR3 consists of 13 residues. Looked up from germline, CDR1 is SGHTA and CDR2 is FQGNSA. V lost 6 bases to trimming and J lost 5 bases, with 13 bases between them. CDR3 region: CASSPPQTYGYTF. CDR3 coding DNA: TGTGCCAGCAGTCCACCGCAAACTTATGGCTACACCTTC. Drawing the rest from reference TRBV7-2 and TRBJ1-2, the complete variable domain is GAGVSQSPSNKVTEKGKDVELRCDPISGHTALYWYRQSLGQGLEFLIYFQGNSAPDKSGLPSDRFSAERTGGSVSTLTIQRTQQEDSAVYLCASSPPQTYGYTFGSGTRLTVV.

The V gene is TRBV28, the J gene TRBJ2-1; D not resolved. Germline loops: CDR1 MDHEN, CDR2 SYDVKM. The CDR3 length is 14 residues. V was cut by 5 bases and J by 0 bases, with 8 bases left in between. Here the CDR3 reads CASSHTNSYNEQFF. The CDR3, as DNA: TGTGCCAGCAGTCACACCAACTCCTACAATGAGCAGTTCTTC.

This clone was detected once. The J gene is TRBJ2-2, the V gene TRBV12-3 or TRBV12-4; 8 nucleotides agree with TRBD1. J lost 5 bases, V lost 6 bases, and 2 bases had no gene match. The CDR3 consists of 13 residues. In DNA form, the CDR3 reads TGTGCCAGCAGCGGACAGGGAACCGGGGAGCTGTTTTTT. This codes for CASSGQGTGELFF.

In its sample, this clone was seen once. V and J are TRBV24-1 and TRBJ2-7; TRBD1 might be the D (6 bases). Germline V gives CDR1 KGHDR, CDR2 SFDVKD. The V end lost 3 bases, the J end lost 8 bases, and 13 bases lay between the germline ends. This CDR3 comprises 13 residues. The CDR3 loop reads CATSDVGQIQQYF. The CDR3 DNA follows: TGTGCCACCAGTGATGTAGGACAGATCCAGCAGTACTTC.

This chain joins TRBV7-2 and TRBJ2-7; D may be TRBD2 (6 bases). This CDR3 region has 14 residues. Germline assignment: CDR1 SGHTA and CDR2 FQGNSA. Trimming pared 4 bases from V and 2 bases from J, leaving 12 bases between. CDR3 region: CASSSSVRTYEQYF. CDR3 sequence (DNA): TGTGCCAGCAGCTCTAGCGTACGCACCTACGAGCAGTACTTC.

This clone occurred a few times. This sequence joins TRBV9 and TRBJ2-7, with TRBD2 matching 7 bases. This CDR3 has 15 residues. Looked up from germline, CDR1 is SGDLS and CDR2 is YYNGEE. Trimming took 4 bases from V and 3 from J; bases not matched to a gene: 10. DNA of the CDR3: TGTGCCAGCAGCCCCGGCGGGAGTGCTTACTACGAGCAGTACTTC. Residues: CASSPGGSAYYEQYF.

A remark on this clone: Germline and junction disagree at one end, which may indicate a read error. The chain is built from TRBV20-1 and TRBJ2-1; TRBD2 agrees at 8 bases. The germline V gene has CDR1 DFQATT and CDR2 SNEGSKA (reference sequence). This CDR3 region has 10 residues. This CDR3 reads CSARAGAVFF. The CDR3 region has the DNA TGCAGTGCGAGAGCGGGAGCGGTGTTCTTC.

A few counts support this clone. The chain carries TRBV4-2 and TRBJ1-2; D possibly corresponds to TRBD1 (6 bases). CDR1 is LGHNA and CDR2 is YNFKEQ in the germline V gene. This CDR3 region has 13 residues. V was shortened by 2 bases and J by 6 bases, with 10 bases between the two germline ends. For the CDR3, the DNA is TGTGCCAGCAGCCAATACAGGGAAAATGGCTACACCTTC. It is translated as CASSQYRENGYTF.

This clone has only one observation. The rearrangement joins TRBV11-3 to TRBJ2-5, with 10 bases matching TRBD2. This CDR3 has 13 amino acids. With V trimmed by 5 bases and J by 4 bases, 1 base remained unmatched. Germline V gives CDR1 SGHNT, CDR2 YENEEA. The CDR3 nucleotides read TGTGCCAGCAGCCGGACTAGCGGAGAGACCCAGTACTTC. It yields the protein CASSRTSGETQYF.

The chain carries TRBV7-9 and TRBJ2-3; 7 bases fit TRBD1. This CDR3 comprises 14 residues. V dropped 5 bases and J dropped 1; count of bases not matched to a gene: 3. Germline lookup yields CDR1 SEHNR and CDR2 FQNEAQ (reference sequence). CDR3: CASSQDRGTDTQYF. The CDR3 DNA reads TGTGCCAGCAGCCAAGACAGGGGCACAGATACGCAGTATTTT.

The chain uses TRBV12-3 or TRBV12-4 and TRBJ1-1; D ambiguous. The CDR3 covers 12 residues. Trimming stripped 3 bases from V and 6 bases from J, with 8 bases between. CDR3 nucleotide sequence: TGTGCCAGCAGTTTCGGGTGGTCTGAAGCTTTCTTT. Residues: CASSFGWSEAFF.

V is TRBV7-7 and J is TRBJ2-7; tentatively, D is TRBD2 (5 bases). Germline CDR1 is SSHAT and CDR2 is FNYEAQ (reference sequence). The CDR3 loop spans 11 amino acids. V lost 5 bases and J 7 bases, leaving 9 bases between the germline ends. The CDR3 spells CASSARGEQYF. CDR3 sequence (DNA): TGTGCCAGCAGCGCCCGAGGGGAGCAGTACTTC.

This CDR3 reads CASSSPGLAAGELFF. DNA of the CDR3: TGTGCCAGCAGTTCCCCGGGACTAGCGGCCGGGGAGCTGTTTTTT. This chain uses TRBV28 with TRBJ2-2, with TRBD2 matching 11 bases. CDR3 size: 15 residues. J was trimmed by 6 bases and V by 4 bases; bases with no gene match: 4. Germline CDR1 reads MDHEN; CDR2 reads SYDVKM.